The 19 T cell receptor beta chains reported below all come from one sample, sequenced in a study of blood T cell repertoires in COVID-19. Assay used: immunoSEQ multiplex PCR; TCRdb lists only in-frame clones, some missing. Here the sample spans about 300,000 clones, under 90% being singletons. Sequences were obtained from PBMCs or T cells enriched from blood (not recorded which). All receptors come from a man in his sixties who had recovered from COVID-19.

This clone was observed once. The V call is TRBV19, the J call TRBJ1-2; 7 nucleotides agree with TRBD1. The length of the CDR3 is 14 residues. Germline V gene data show CDR1 as LNHDA and CDR2 as SQIVND (reference sequence). V trimming: 7 bases; J trimming: 0 bases; junction bases outside the gene matches: 5. Written as DNA, the CDR3 is TGTGCCAGTAACAGGGGAATGCCTAACTATGGCTACACCTTC. It translates to CASNRGMPNYGYTF.

Comments on this clone: Different DNA sequences within this sample yield the same CDR3. J is TRBJ2-1 and V is TRBV24-1, with D perhaps matching TRBD2 (5 bases). The length of the CDR3 is 16 residues. V lost 4 bases, J lost 4 bases, and 16 bases lay in between. The V gene's germline CDR1 is KGHDR and CDR2 SFDVKD. CDR3 nucleotide sequence: TGTGCCACCAGTGACCCCTCTGGCGGGTCTTACAATGAGCAGTTCTTC. Protein: CATSDPSGGSYNEQFF.

CDR3 region: CASSLRTSGSLADTQYF. Here the CDR3 DNA reads TGCGCCAGCAGCCTAAGGACTAGCGGGAGTCTGGCAGATACGCAGTATTTT. The rearrangement links TRBV5-1 to TRBJ2-3, with 13 bases matching TRBD2. This CDR3 is built from 17 residues. With 4 bases clipped from V and 4 bases from J, the junction kept 9 bases outside the gene matches. Germline values: CDR1 SGHRS, CDR2 YFSETQ.

A few counts support this clone. The chain recombines TRBV28 with TRBJ1-1; 8 bases agree with TRBD1. Germline CDR1 MDHEN, CDR2 SYDVKM. The CDR3 sequence is 12 residues long. V shed 10 bases and J 3 bases; nucleotides not matched to a gene: 4. The CDR3 nucleotides read TGTGCCACCCGGGACAGGTACACTGAAGCTTTCTTT. Protein sequence: CATRDRYTEAFF.

The rearrangement uses TRBV3-1 (or the pseudogene TRBV3-2) and TRBJ2-7, with a tentative D call TRBD2 (5 bases). With 2 bases removed from V and 1 base from J, the gap between germline ends came to 9 bases. The CDR3 is made up of 14 amino acids. Per germline, CDR1 LGHDT and CDR2 YNNKEL (reference sequence). CDR3 sequence reads: CASSQQRQSYEQYF. The CDR3, as DNA: TGTGCCAGCAGCCAACAGCGGCAGTCCTACGAGCAGTACTTC.

This rearrangement joins TRBV5-1 to TRBJ1-2, with TRBD1 matching over 7 bases. Trimming at V came to 1 base and at J to 0 bases, leaving 3 bases not matched to a gene. Germline V lookup: CDR1 SGHRS, CDR2 YFSETQ. The CDR3 is made up of 15 amino acids. The CDR3 DNA follows: TGCGCCAGCAGCTTGCGGGACAGCTCTAACTATGGCTACACCTTC. As protein: CASSLRDSSNYGYTF.

The chain has TRBV3-1 (or the pseudogene TRBV3-2) and TRBJ2-3; TRBD2 matches 13 bases. V trimming: 1 base; J trimming: 2 bases; junction bases outside the gene matches: 6. This CDR3 comprises 18 residues. Germline loops: CDR1 LGHDT, CDR2 YNNKEL (reference sequence). CDR3 sequence reads: CASSQGRGLAGNTDTQYF. In DNA form, the CDR3 reads TGTGCCAGCAGCCAAGGAAGGGGACTAGCGGGAAACACAGATACGCAGTATTTT.

This clone was detected a few times. V and J are TRBV6-5 and TRBJ1-1; D is perhaps TRBD1 (6 bases). Deletions cut 7 bases from V and 1 base from J, with 10 bases between. Germline V gene lookup returns CDR1 MNHEY and CDR2 SVGAGI. The CDR3 totals 13 residues. This CDR3 is CASTLGQNTEAFF. CDR3 DNA: TGTGCCAGCACCCTGGGACAGAACACTGAAGCTTTCTTT.

This chain uses TRBV11-1 with TRBJ2-6; TRBD1 might be the D (5 bases). V was shortened by 5 bases and J by 4 bases, with 9 bases between the two germline ends. Germline CDR1 SGHAT, CDR2 FQDESV (reference sequence). CDR3 length equals 14 residues. As DNA, the CDR3 is TGTGCCAGCAGCCAGGGAACCGGGGCCAACGTCCTGACTTTC. Translation: CASSQGTGANVLTF.

The gene calls are TRBV7-3 and TRBJ2-2, with 10 bases aligning to TRBD2. V lost 6 bases to trimming and J lost 6 bases; unmatched junction nucleotides: 22. Germline lookup yields CDR1 SGHTA and CDR2 FQGTGA. The CDR3 extends over 20 amino acids. The CDR3 nucleotides read TGTGCCAGCAGTTATTACGAACGACTAGCGGGTGTAAAAGGGGCCGGGGAGCTGTTTTTT. It encodes CASSYYERLAGVKGAGELFF. Looking up the rest from reference TRBV7-3 and TRBJ2-2 gives the full variable domain: GAGVSQTPSNKVTEKGKYVELRCDPISGHTALYWYRQSLGQGPEFLIYFQGTGAADDSGLPNDRFFAVRPEGSVSTLKIQRTERGDSAVYLCASSYYERLAGVKGAGELFFGEGSRLTVL.

The chain employs TRBV5-1 and TRBJ1-5; 7 bases fit TRBD1. V lost 4 bases to trimming and J lost 2 bases; unmatched junction nucleotides: 6. Germline CDR1 SGHRS, CDR2 YFSETQ. There are 15 residues in the CDR3. Written as DNA, the CDR3 is TGCGCCAGCAGCGCAGGGACAGACCGCAATCAGCCCCAGCATTTT. It codes for CASSAGTDRNQPQHF.

V usage is TRBV18 and J usage is TRBJ1-6; D gene unclear. The germline V and J ends were trimmed by 2 bases and 8 bases, with 10 bases remaining between them. CDR1 is KGHSH and CDR2 is LQKENI in the germline V gene. CDR3 length equals 14 residues. CDR3 residues: CASSPAGSDSPLHF. The CDR3, as DNA: TGTGCCAGCTCACCAGCGGGATCCGATTCACCCCTCCACTTT.

The chain couples TRBV4-2 to TRBJ2-1, with 10 bases matching TRBD2. The V and J ends lost 3 bases and 8 bases, in that order; junction bases with no gene match: 13. This CDR3 contains 17 residues. CDR1 and CDR2 (germline): LGHNA, YNFKEQ. This CDR3 reads CASSQEPSGRMLDEQFF. As DNA, the CDR3 is TGTGCCAGCAGCCAGGAGCCTAGCGGGAGAATGTTGGATGAGCAGTTCTTC.

The gene calls are TRBV9 and TRBJ1-6; D might be TRBD1 (6 bases). Looked up from germline, CDR1 is SGDLS and CDR2 is YYNGEE. Trimming removed 0 bases from V and 9 bases from J, with 13 bases in between. CDR3 length: 15 residues. The CDR3 sequence is CASSVARTGISPLHF. CDR3 coding DNA: TGTGCCAGCAGCGTAGCTAGAACAGGGATTTCACCCCTCCACTTT. Together with reference TRBV9 and TRBJ1-6, the CDR3 gives the full variable domain: DSGVTQTPKHLITATGQRVTLRCSPRSGDLSVYWYQQSLDQGLQFLIQYYNGEERAKGNILERFSAQQFPDLHSELNLSSLELGDSALYFCASSVARTGISPLHFGNGTRLTVT.

This chain's CDR3 is CASSLYVPGGWVGETNEKLFF. The CDR3 DNA reads TGTGCCAGCAGTTTATACGTCCCCGGGGGTTGGGTCGGGGAGACTAATGAAAAACTGTTTTTT. This chain connects TRBV28 to TRBJ1-4; maybe TRBD1 (5 bases). The V gene lost 1 base and the J gene lost 2 bases, with 26 bases spanning the gap. Germline V gives CDR1 MDHEN, CDR2 SYDVKM. The CDR3 loop spans 21 amino acids.

This clone was recorded once. The chain carries TRBV5-1 and TRBJ1-6, with 8 bases aligning to TRBD1. Germline V gene sequence: CDR1 SGHRS, CDR2 YFSETQ. The CDR3 runs 17 residues. After removal of 4 bases from V and 5 bases from J, the junction contained 11 bases not matched to a gene. The CDR3 region has the DNA TGCGCCAGCAGCATAAGTTCAGGGGGCGTAAATAATTCACCCCTCCACTTT. It specifies CASSISSGGVNNSPLHF.

The chain recombines TRBV6-1 with TRBJ2-1, with D perhaps TRBD2 (5 bases). CDR3 length: 14 amino acids. Per the germline V gene, CDR1 is MNHNS and CDR2 is SASEGT. Trimming cost V 7 bases and J 15 bases, with 25 bases left between them. The CDR3 here is CASTISVGGPSPFF. The CDR3 region has the DNA TGTGCCAGCACCATCTCGGTAGGCGGGCCTTCTCCGTTCTTC.

The V gene is TRBV6-2 or TRBV6-3, the J gene TRBJ2-3; D possibly corresponds to TRBD2 (6 bases). V was trimmed by 0 bases and J by 4 bases, leaving 8 bases between them. The CDR3 contains 14 residues. Germline CDR1 reads MNHEY; CDR2 reads SVGEGT. The DNA of the CDR3 is TGTGCCAGCAGTTACTCGGGGGAGGCAGATACGCAGTATTTT. As protein: CASSYSGEADTQYF.

The count of this clone is one. The rearrangement uses TRBV28 and TRBJ1-5; D unclear. Germline CDR1 is MDHEN and CDR2 is SYDVKM. CDR3 length: 15 amino acids. The V and J ends lost 5 bases and 6 bases respectively, with 17 bases between them. The CDR3 DNA reads as TGTGCCAGCAGTCCGGGAATTGTCGGACTTCAGCCCCAGCATTTT. Translation gives CASSPGIVGLQPQHF.